The rows below give T cell receptor beta chains drawn from one sample of a study of CD8 T cells in Susac syndrome. TCRdb fed the immunoSEQ multiplex PCR reads into MiXCR, producing one record per CDR3 protein. The table lists roughly 130,000 distinct CDR3 sequences, about 95% of them singletons. Sequenced sample: CD8+ T cells from PBMCs. The receptors come from a human donor with Susac syndrome. Both conserved end residues are part of each CDR3. Fields, in order: V gene, J gene, clone size, D gene, CDR3 protein, CDR3 DNA. The D gene is left open where the match is weak. Clone size is given for some rows only: seen once, a few or many times, or a class if the clone is expanded.

>TRBV29-1|TRBJ1-2|NA|TRBD1
CSVAQGEGYTF
TGCAGCGTTGCGCAGGGGGAGGGCTACACCTTC
>TRBV29-1|TRBJ2-7|NA|TRBD2
CSVELAGGIHEQYF
TGCAGCGTTGAGCTAGCGGGGGGAATCCACGAGCAGTACTTC
>TRBV9|TRBJ2-1|NA|TRBD2
CASSARQAGGYNEQFF
TGTGCCAGCAGCGCTCGGCAAGCGGGGGGGTACAATGAGCAGTTCTTC
>TRBV27|TRBJ2-1|once|NA
CASSLTRYNEQFF
TGTGCCAGCAGTTTAACCCGCTACAATGAGCAGTTCTTC
>TRBV13|TRBJ2-1|NA|TRBD2
CASSPWTSGGARPYNEQFF
TGTGCCAGCAGCCCTTGGACTAGCGGGGGGGCCCGGCCCTACAATGAGCAGTTCTTC
>TRBV20-1|TRBJ2-1|NA|TRBD2
CSARMTSGGYNEQFF
TGCAGTGCTAGGATGACTAGCGGGGGTTACAATGAGCAGTTCTTC
>TRBV29-1|TRBJ2-3|NA|NA
CSVGLPSTDTQYF
TGCAGCGTAGGGCTCCCTAGCACAGATACGCAGTATTTT
>TRBV12-3/TRBV12-4|TRBJ2-3|NA|NA
CASSFQPGTLSQDTQYF
TGTGCCAGCAGTTTTCAACCAGGCACCCTAAGCCAGGATACGCAGTATTTT
>TRBV9|TRBJ1-5|NA|NA
CASSEIPGDQPQHF
TGTGCCAGCAGCGAGATCCCGGGGGATCAGCCCCAGCATTTT
>TRBV4-1|TRBJ2-3|NA|NA
CASSQDKRDTQYF
TGCGCCAGCAGCCAAGACAAAAGGGATACGCAGTATTTT
>TRBV29-1|TRBJ2-7|once|NA
CSVEVTGETYEQYF
TGCAGCGTTGAAGTTACGGGGGAAACCTACGAGCAGTACTTC
>TRBV30|TRBJ1-1|NA|TRBD1
CAWSVRQGRTEAFF
TGTGCCTGGAGTGTCAGACAGGGTAGGACTGAAGCTTTCTTT
>TRBV27|TRBJ1-6|NA|NA
CASSLEGVINSPLHF
TGTGCCAGCAGTTTAGAGGGGGTGATCAATTCACCCCTCCACTTT
>TRBV15|TRBJ2-5|NA|NA
CATSRVGATAQYF
TGTGCCACCAGCAGAGTTGGAGCTACGGCCCAGTACTTC
>TRBV3-1|TRBJ2-7|NA|NA
CASSPAGIYEQYF
TGTGCCAGCAGCCCTGCAGGGATCTACGAGCAGTACTTC
>TRBV27|TRBJ2-4|once|NA
CASSSQFANPQNIQYF
TGTGCCAGCAGTAGTCAGTTCGCGAATCCCCAAAACATTCAGTACTTC
>TRBV13|TRBJ1-4|NA|TRBD1
CASSLDRGDEKLFF
TGTGCCAGCAGCCTTGACAGGGGGGATGAAAAACTGTTTTTT
>TRBV5-4|TRBJ2-1|few|TRBD1
CASSSPGQYNEQFF
TGTGCCAGCAGCTCACCGGGACAGTACAATGAGCAGTTCTTC
>TRBV29-1|TRBJ1-2|NA|NA
CSVRVAGGYTF
TGCAGCGTTAGAGTTGCTGGGGGCTACACCTTC
>TRBV29-1|TRBJ2-3|NA|NA
CSVEYGGGSTDTQYF
TGCAGCGTTGAATACGGGGGCGGGAGCACAGATACGCAGTATTTT
>TRBV6-1|TRBJ2-1|NA|TRBD2
CASSPPASGAAGNEQFF
TGTGCCAGCAGCCCTCCGGCTAGCGGGGCGGCTGGTAATGAGCAGTTCTTC
>TRBV25-1|TRBJ2-3|NA|NA
CASSEFRRKGGTDTQYF
TGTGCCAGCAGTGAGTTTAGGAGAAAGGGGGGCACAGATACGCAGTATTTT
>TRBV29-1|TRBJ1-2|once|TRBD1
CSALGQGANGYTF
TGCAGCGCCCTCGGACAGGGGGCGAATGGCTACACCTTC
>TRBV20-1|TRBJ2-3|NA|TRBD2
CSARDPRRDSGGMGDTQYF
TGCAGTGCTAGAGATCCCCGGAGGGATAGCGGGGGGATGGGAGATACGCAGTATTTT